This T cell receptor (beta chain) was found in a study of regulatory T cells in long-lasting Graves disease (dated by TCRdb to the early 2020s). Context from the whole study: Persistent Graves' disease was defined as antithyroid drug treatment for over 5 years with persistently positive TSH receptor autoantibodies. Patients with persistent Graves' disease were compared with patients with newly diagnosed Graves' disease using TCR sequencing and RNA sequencing of peripheral blood. A total of 33 samples underwent TCR sequencing: approximately 13 from persistent and approximately 20 from newly diagnosed Graves' disease patients. Antithyroid drugs had been taken for approximately 10 years on average by persistent Graves' disease patients in the clinical cohort. The study was conducted in China and was registered as a clinical trial.

As concerns this clonotype: Its target antigen remains unknown. No base quality values were provided; no much bigger clone lies one nucleotide off.

Libraries were constructed by multiplex PCR. The sample was run on an Illumina HiSeq 4000. TCR beta libraries were built with iRepertoire HTBI primers and Arm-PCR amplification of CDR3 regions. Before sequencing, the PCR products went through gel purification. The paper's data handling went like this. Gene usage analysis of CDR3 amino acid clonotypes relied on the approximately 60 TRBV and around 13 TRBJ segments identified across samples. COPE and FqMerger were used to merge the filtered high-quality paired reads into contigs. Contigs were aligned with BLAST to IMGT TRBV, TRBD and TRBJ reference genes, and CDR3 was defined per IMGT. Any clonotype with a frequency above 0.1% was classified as a highly expanded clone. Shannon entropy was used to measure repertoire diversity, and the Gini coefficient was used to measure V-J evenness. Public clonotypes were defined as clonotypes shared by more than one individual. TCRdb cleaned the public reads at Q25 with fastp, built clones with MiXCR and kept in-frame beta chains. When rows share a CDR3 protein, they turn into one entry using the most common DNA and genes. The V and J calls reflect TCRdb's pipeline rather than the authors' work. The sample table lists around 460,000 distinct CDR3 sequences, roughly 21% of them with a count of one. The top ten constitute 7% to 9% of the sample.

The time point label of this sample denotes: persistent/refractory GD, antithyroid drugs over 5 years with positive TRAb. For both TCR sequencing and RNA sequencing, RNA was extracted from PBMCs in TRIzol. The diagnosis of Graves' disease followed American Thyroid Association guidelines. The patients came from an endocrinology department in Xi'an, China. Each patient gave about 8.1 milliliters of peripheral blood, collected in an EDTA anticoagulant tube. Ficoll Paque Plus density gradient separation was used to isolate PBMCs, and no further T cell sorting was done. An Agilent 2100 Bioanalyzer and agarose gel were used to check RNA quality, while a NanoDrop 2000 measured RNA concentration. What the research found in general, with its limitations: Sequencing and analysis were restricted to the TCR beta chain. Only peripheral blood was studied, because thyroid tissue, the primary lesion, was inaccessible. Lower TCR Shannon entropy and fewer highly expanded clones were observed in persistent Graves' disease patients than in newly diagnosed patients, which suggested clonal expansion. The authors noted that the small sample size was a limitation that may lower accuracy. TRBV28, TRBJ1-2 and TRBJ2-5 were preferentially used in persistent disease, while TRBV20-1 and TRBJ2-1 were favored in newly diagnosed disease. More public clonotypes were shared among persistent patients (over 2,500) than among newly diagnosed patients (more than 950).

The germline ends are 13 bases apart after V is trimmed by 3 bases and J by 8 bases. The CDR3 sequence holds 13 residues, the cysteine and phenylalanine included. Kept here is only the CDR3 DNA, which spans 39 bases and is read in frame from base 1. As encoded in the germline V gene, CDR1 is SGHDN while CDR2 is FVKESK. The sequence derives from a female donor with Graves disease. Sequencing was performed on peripheral blood mononuclear cells (PBMCs), taken when the disease was refractory, from a patient treated with antithyroid drugs. The rearranged segments are TRBV14 and TRBJ1-2, with the D gene not confidently named. The CDR3 region: CASSHFGSSGYTF. The nucleotides read TGTGCCAGCAGCCACTTCGGAAGTTCCGGCTACACCTTC. The reference TRBV14 and TRBJ1-2 proteins fill in what lies around the CDR3, so the full variable domain reads EAGVTQFPSHSVIEKGQTVTLRCDPISGHDNLYWYRRVMGKEIKFLLHFVKESKQDESGMPNNRFLAERTGGTYSTLKVQPAELEDSGVYFCASSHFGSSGYTFGSGTRLTVV.